The next 26 T cell receptor beta chains were all read from a single sample in a study of chemoradiotherapy in HPV16-positive cancers. Clones were sequenced by immunoSEQ multiplex PCR, and TCRdb holds only the in-frame ones, with some missing. The data contain about 21,000 clones, about 89% of them singletons. Sample: blood, taken from a patient who underwent chemoradiotherapy. These receptors were taken from a human donor with HPV-associated anogenital cancer.

In its sample, this clone was seen once. The genes are TRBV10-3 and TRBJ2-4, with unresolved D. Deletions cut 2 bases from V and 2 bases from J, with 13 bases between. The CDR3 runs 16 residues. Germline V gene lookup returns CDR1 ENHRY and CDR2 SYGVKD. In DNA, the CDR3 is TGTGCCATCAGTGAGGGCAGTCGTGGGACCAAAAACATTCAGTACTTC. Its protein product is CAISEGSRGTKNIQYF.

The chain links TRBV20-1 to TRBJ2-3; TRBD2 aligns across 7 bases. CDR3 length equals 11 residues. In germline, CDR1 is DFQATT, CDR2 SNEGSKA (reference sequence). CDR3 sequence: CRGSGGDTQYF. CDR3 DNA sequence: TGCAGGGGCTCGGGAGGAGATACGCAGTATTTT.

The chain links TRBV5-1 to TRBJ2-2; TRBD1 is a possible D gene (6 bases). The germline V gene has CDR1 SGHRS and CDR2 YFSETQ. The CDR3 is 16 amino acids. V lost 3 bases to trimming and J lost 4 bases, with 16 bases between them. CDR3 loop: CASSSIEGVGTGELFF. The CDR3 nucleotides are TGCGCCAGCAGCTCGATTGAGGGGGTAGGCACCGGGGAGCTGTTTTTT.

The chain couples TRBV25-1 to TRBJ2-1; perhaps TRBD2 as D (6 bases). V lost 8 bases to trimming and J lost 13 bases, with 18 bases between them. Germline values: CDR1 MGHDK, CDR2 SYGVNS. The CDR3 runs 12 residues. Written as DNA, the CDR3 is TGTGCCAGCCGGGGGTCCCCAACAACACAGTTCTTC. It codes for CASRGSPTTQFF.

V usage is TRBV10-3 and J usage is TRBJ1-6; 7 positions agree with TRBD1. There are 14 residues in the CDR3. The V gene's germline CDR1 is ENHRY and CDR2 SYGVKD. V trimming: 5 bases; J trimming: 5 bases; junction bases outside the gene matches: 3. The CDR3 loop reads CAISLDRNNSPLHF. For the CDR3, the DNA is TGTGCCATCAGTCTGGACAGGAATAATTCACCCCTCCACTTT.

V gene TRBV18 combines with J gene TRBJ1-2, with 10 positions matching TRBD1. This CDR3 is 17 amino acids long. Germline CDR1 KGHSH, CDR2 LQKENI. The ends lost 3 bases at V and 7 bases at J; junction bases unmatched: 14. In nucleotides, the CDR3 is TGTGCCAGCTCACCCGAATTGACAGGGGGCCGGGGTAGTGGCTACACCTTC. As protein: CASSPELTGGRGSGYTF.

A note on this clone: One end of the junction fails to match germline, which may point to a read error. The chain employs TRBV6-6 and TRBJ1-1, with D possibly TRBD1 on 6 matching bases. The CDR3 extends over 11 amino acids. CDR1 and CDR2 (germline): MNHNY, SVGAGI (reference sequence). DNA for the CDR3: TGTGCCAGCAGTTCCGGACAGCCTACTCTCTTT. Translating gives CASSSGQPTLF.

This chain joins TRBV7-2 and TRBJ2-2; no reliable D call. From germline, CDR1 is SGHTA and CDR2 FQGNSA. The CDR3 extends over 18 amino acids. V was trimmed by 2 bases and J by 0 bases, leaving 16 bases between them. For the CDR3, the DNA is TGTGCCAGCAGCTTAAAGAGTCCGGCCGTCGCGAACACCGGGGAGCTGTTTTTT. Translated: CASSLKSPAVANTGELFF.

This clone is medium-sized. CDR3 region: CASSAGHYEQYF. In DNA form, the CDR3 reads TGTGCCAGTAGTGCCGGACACTACGAGCAGTACTTC. The V call is TRBV19, the J call TRBJ2-7; possible D gene TRBD1, 5 bases. CDR3 length equals 12 residues. V dropped 5 bases and J dropped 3 bases, with 8 bases sitting between them. CDR1 and CDR2 from the germline V gene are LNHDA and SQIVND (reference sequence).

The chain employs TRBV21-1 and TRBJ1-2. TRBV21-1 is marked as a pseudogene. The CDR3 is 15 amino acids. The CDR3 DNA reads TGTGCCAGCAGCAACGGGAGGGGACCCAACTATGGCTACACCTTC. Translated: CASSNGRGPNYGYTF.

The genes are TRBV27 and TRBJ2-7; D ambiguous. Germline V gene data show CDR1 as MNHEY and CDR2 as SMNVEV (reference sequence). This CDR3 spans 13 amino acids. Trimming pared 4 bases from V and 3 bases from J, leaving 10 bases between. The CDR3: CASSYQEGYEQYF. The CDR3 nucleotides are TGTGCCAGCAGTTATCAGGAAGGCTACGAGCAGTACTTC.

This chain uses TRBV19 with TRBJ2-3; D call uncertain. V dropped 6 bases and J dropped 1 base, with 17 bases sitting between them. Germline V gives CDR1 LNHDA, CDR2 SQIVND (reference sequence). The CDR3 extends over 16 amino acids. The CDR3, as DNA: TGTGCCAGTAGCGTTCCCCCTGGATGGGGCACAGATACGCAGTATTTT. Translation: CASSVPPGWGTDTQYF.

The chain uses TRBV5-5 and TRBJ2-7; 8 nucleotides align to TRBD1. The CDR3 has 15 amino acids. Looked up from germline, CDR1 is SGHKS and CDR2 is YYEKEE (reference sequence). V lost 3 bases, J lost 3 bases, and 8 bases stayed unmatched. CDR3 in DNA: TGTGCCAGCAGCTCCGGACAGGGAGTGGGCTACGAGCAGTACTTC. Amino acids: CASSSGQGVGYEQYF.

The chain is built from TRBV6-6 and TRBJ2-1; D call uncertain. Per the germline V gene, CDR1 is MNHNY and CDR2 is SVGAGI (reference sequence). Trimming took off 4 bases at V and 9 bases at J, with 10 bases between the two ends. The CDR3 loop spans 12 amino acids. The CDR3 bases are TGTGCCAGCAGTTTCTCACTTGGTGAGCAGTTCTTC. Its protein is CASSFSLGEQFF.

The gene calls are TRBV11-2 and TRBJ2-7; 7 bases are a match to TRBD1. The CDR3 contains 15 residues. The J segment lost 2 bases and the V segment lost 1 base, leaving 5 bases of the junction unmatched. In germline, CDR1 is SGHAT, CDR2 FQNNGV. The CDR3 DNA reads as TGTGCCAGCAGCTTAGGCCGGACAGGACCCTACGAGCAGTACTTC. Its translation: CASSLGRTGPYEQYF. Supplemented by reference TRBV11-2 and TRBJ2-7, the full variable domain reads EAGVAQSPRYKIIEKRQSVAFWCNPISGHATLYWYQQILGQGPKLLIQFQNNGVVDDSQLPKDRFSAERLKGVDSTLKIQPAKLEDSAVYLCASSLGRTGPYEQYFGPGTRLTVT.

The V and J genes are TRBV7-6 and TRBJ2-7; perhaps TRBD2 as D (6 bases). The CDR3 contains 14 residues. Germline lookup yields CDR1 SGHVS and CDR2 FNYEAQ. V dropped 5 bases and J dropped 6 bases, with 17 bases sitting between them. The CDR3 coding sequence is TGTGCCAGCAGCCCTCTAGCGAGTATCTCCGAGCAGTACTTC. It is translated as CASSPLASISEQYF. Full variable domain (missing parts from reference TRBV7-6 and TRBJ2-7): GAGVSQSPRYKVTKRGQDVALRCDPISGHVSLYWYRQALGQGPEFLTYFNYEAQQDKSGLPNDRFSAERPEGSISTLTIQRTEQRDSAMYRCASSPLASISEQYFGPGTRLTVT.

The chain links TRBV10-3 to TRBJ2-1; 7 bases align to TRBD1. This CDR3 is built from 13 residues. From germline, CDR1 is ENHRY and CDR2 SYGVKD. The J segment lost 10 bases and the V segment lost 3 bases, leaving 6 bases of the junction unmatched. CDR3 in DNA: TGTGCCATCAGTGATGACAGGGTGGGCGAGCAGTTCTTC. Translated, it gives CAISDDRVGEQFF.

This clone has a single count. V gene TRBV7-8 combines with J gene TRBJ1-1, with D unresolved. CDR3 size: 14 residues. Germline V CDR1 and CDR2: SGHVS, FQNEAQ. The germline V and J ends were trimmed by 2 bases and 1 base, with 8 bases remaining between them. The CDR3 DNA is TGTGCCAGCAGCTTATTCTCAGGGAACACTGAAGCTTTCTTT. Translated: CASSLFSGNTEAFF.

The rearrangement links TRBV5-1 to TRBJ1-2; D gene uncertain. CDR3 length: 14 residues. Per germline, CDR1 SGHRS and CDR2 YFSETQ. The V end lost 0 bases, the J end lost 7 bases, and 13 bases lay between the germline ends. The CDR3 spells CASSLAQNSGGYTF. CDR3 DNA: TGCGCCAGCAGCTTGGCGCAGAACTCGGGTGGCTACACCTTC.

The chain links TRBV14 to TRBJ2-2, with TRBD1 matching over 8 bases. V lost 3 bases to trimming and J lost 0 bases; unmatched junction nucleotides: 3. Germline CDR1 and CDR2: SGHDN and FVKESK. The CDR3 spans 16 residues. The CDR3 DNA sequence: TGTGCCAGCAGCCACCGGGACAGGCCGAACACCGGGGAGCTGTTTTTT. It yields the protein CASSHRDRPNTGELFF.

The rearrangement uses TRBV25-1 and TRBJ1-2; D ambiguous. Per germline, CDR1 MGHDK and CDR2 SYGVNS. This CDR3 region has 11 residues. V lost 4 bases to trimming and J lost 5 bases, with 5 bases between them. The CDR3 region is CASSAVYGYTF. CDR3 DNA: TGTGCCAGCAGTGCTGTTTATGGCTACACCTTC.

The chain links TRBV15 to TRBJ2-4; 14 nucleotides line up with TRBD2. J gave up 5 bases and V 4 bases, and 4 bases lay outside the gene matches. The CDR3 contains 16 residues. CDR1 and CDR2 (germline): LNHNV, YYDKDF (reference sequence). CDR3 nucleotide sequence: TGTGCCACCAGCACTCGACTAGCGGGAGGGGAAAACATTCAGTACTTC. Protein: CATSTRLAGGENIQYF.

The chain uses TRBV5-4 and TRBJ1-1, with D possibly TRBD1 on 6 matching bases. Germline CDR1 and CDR2: SGHNT and YYREEE (reference sequence). Between the trimmed V and J ends, which lost 0 bases and 0 bases, there was a span of 12 bases. The CDR3 length is 16 residues. This CDR3 is CASSLGGTLMNTEAFF. The CDR3 region has the DNA TGTGCCAGCAGCTTGGGGGGGACATTGATGAACACTGAAGCTTTCTTT.

The genes are TRBV5-4 and TRBJ2-2; 9 bases are shared with TRBD1. Germline CDR1 SGHNT, CDR2 YYREEE (reference sequence). The CDR3 sequence is 16 residues long. V gave up 3 bases and J gave up 2 bases; unmatched junction bases: 5. The CDR3 DNA sequence: TGTGCCAGCAGCTGGGGGACAGGGAGCAACACCGGGGAGCTGTTTTTT. It specifies CASSWGTGSNTGELFF.

V usage is TRBV7-2 and J usage is TRBJ2-5; 10 bases align to TRBD2. Germline CDR1 and CDR2: SGHTA and FQGNSA. The CDR3 is 14 amino acids. V was clipped by 8 bases and J by 2 bases; unmatched bases: 5. The DNA for the CDR3 is TGTGCCAGCGAAGCGGGGGGGAAACAAGAGACCCAGTACTTC. It encodes CASEAGGKQETQYF.

This clone was detected once. This chain joins TRBV6-4 and TRBJ1-1; D is perhaps TRBD1 (6 bases). V was shortened by 5 bases and J by 5 bases, with 12 bases between the two germline ends. Germline values: CDR1 MRHNA, CDR2 SNTAGT. This CDR3 has 13 amino acids. The CDR3 sequence: CASSNRGGTEAFF. The DNA for the CDR3 is TGTGCCAGCAGTAATAGGGGGGGTACTGAAGCTTTCTTT.